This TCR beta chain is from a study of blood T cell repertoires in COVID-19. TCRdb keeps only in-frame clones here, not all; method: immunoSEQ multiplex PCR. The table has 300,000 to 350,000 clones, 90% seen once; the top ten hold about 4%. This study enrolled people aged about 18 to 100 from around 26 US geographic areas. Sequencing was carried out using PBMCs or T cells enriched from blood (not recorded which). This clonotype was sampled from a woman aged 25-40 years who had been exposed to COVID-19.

The CDR3 DNA follows: TGTGCCATCAGTGAGTCGCTAGCGGGGGGTGACACAGATACGCAGTATTTT. It specifies CAISESLAGGDTDTQYF. The chain employs TRBV10-3 and TRBJ2-3; 11 bases are a match to TRBD2. This CDR3 spans 17 amino acids. Trimming took 0 bases from V and 2 from J; bases not matched to a gene: 4. Per germline, CDR1 ENHRY and CDR2 SYGVKD.